Sequencing of this TCR beta chain was carried out in a study of T cell responses to AZD1222 COVID-19 vaccine. General study findings and limits: Repertoire collection took place solely once the T cell response had peaked.

As to this clone: The antigen is not known.

This CDR3 is 14 amino acids long. Looked up from germline, CDR1 is SGHNT and CDR2 is YYREEE (reference sequence). V lost 4 bases, J lost 5 bases, and 5 bases stayed unmatched. Sequencing was performed with immunoSEQ multiplex PCR; in TCRdb, only in-frame clones are kept and a portion is missing. The repertoire consists of 130,000 to 150,000 clones, with around 90% occurring once and the leading ten covering less than 5.5%. This clonotype originated in an adult in good health. The sequenced sample was peripheral blood, obtained on day 0 of AZD1222 vaccination. The genes are TRBV5-4 and TRBJ2-2; TRBD1 aligns across 7 bases. CDR3 in amino acids: CASSLGQSTGELFF. CDR3 sequence (DNA): TGTGCCAGCAGCCTGGGACAGTCGACCGGGGAGCTGTTTTTT.